A single T cell receptor (beta chain) is shown here with its context. These data belong to a study of blood T cell repertoires in COVID-19. The protocol was immunoSEQ multiplex PCR, while the TCRdb copy is restricted to in-frame clones and leaves out a portion. The table shows about 170,000 clones, with approximately 77% occurring only once. The sequence was obtained from an elderly woman with active or convalescent COVID-19. The sequenced sample consisted of peripheral blood.

CDR3 DNA sequence: TGTGCCAGCAGTCTTAGGGACACCCAGTACCGTGGCACTGAAGCTTTCTTT. Protein: CASSLRDTQYRGTEAFF. The gene calls are TRBV6-6 and TRBJ1-1; possible D gene TRBD1, 6 bases. CDR3 length equals 17 residues. CDR1 is MNHNY and CDR2 is SVGAGI in the germline V gene (reference sequence). Trimming shortened V by 5 bases and J by 4 bases, and 23 bases separated the two germline ends.